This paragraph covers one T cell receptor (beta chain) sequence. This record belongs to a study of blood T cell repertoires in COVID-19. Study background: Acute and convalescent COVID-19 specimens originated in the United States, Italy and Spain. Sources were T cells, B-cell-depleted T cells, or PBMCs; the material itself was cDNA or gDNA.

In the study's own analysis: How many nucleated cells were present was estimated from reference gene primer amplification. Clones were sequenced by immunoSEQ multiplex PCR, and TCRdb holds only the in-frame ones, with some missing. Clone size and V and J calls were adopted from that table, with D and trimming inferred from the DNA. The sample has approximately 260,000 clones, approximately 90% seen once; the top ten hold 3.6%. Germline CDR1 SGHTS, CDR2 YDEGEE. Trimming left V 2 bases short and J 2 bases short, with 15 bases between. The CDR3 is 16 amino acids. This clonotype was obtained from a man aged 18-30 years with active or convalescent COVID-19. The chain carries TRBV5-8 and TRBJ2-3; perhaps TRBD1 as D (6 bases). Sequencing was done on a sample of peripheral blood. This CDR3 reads CASSLEGDPTTDTQYF. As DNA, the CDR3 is TGTGCCAGCAGCTTAGAGGGGGACCCGACCACAGATACGCAGTATTTT.